The clone carrying this TCR beta chain was detected only once. The data were obtained in a study of blood T cell repertoires in COVID-19. Study context: From the United States, Italy and Spain came samples of acute and convalescent COVID-19. PBMCs, B-cell-depleted T cells, or T cells were the source of the cDNA or gDNA that made up the material.

The CDR3 is 14 residues long. Looked up from germline, CDR1 is SGHDT and CDR2 is YYEEEE. V trimming: 4 bases; J trimming: 5 bases; junction bases outside the gene matches: 8. In the source study's methods: Using reference gene primer amplification, nucleated cell counts were estimated. Sequencing was performed with immunoSEQ multiplex PCR; in TCRdb, only in-frame clones are kept and a portion is missing. V and J calls plus clone size are reproduced from that table; the DNA served to infer D and trimming. The sample yields around 230,000 clones, about 84% seen once. This receptor was identified in a woman of 80 years or more with acute or convalescent COVID-19. The rearrangement links TRBV5-6 to TRBJ1-2; 7 bases fit TRBD1. Sample: peripheral blood. In nucleotides, the CDR3 is TGTGCCAGCAGCCCAAGACAGGGCTTGTATGGCTACACCTTC. Translating gives CASSPRQGLYGYTF. The full variable domain, in which reference TRBV5-6 and TRBJ1-2 provide the parts outside the CDR3, is DAGVTQSPTHLIKTRGQQVTLRCSPKSGHDTVSWYQQALGQGPQFIFQYYEEEERQRGNFPDRFSGHQFPNYSSELNVNALLLGDSALYLCASSPRQGLYGYTFGSGTRLTVV.